The 6 T cell receptor beta chains below were found in one sample sequenced in a study of CXCR4 blockade with PD-1 therapy in pancreatic cancer. The table came from immunoSEQ multiplex PCR; TCRdb's copy has only in-frame clones and leaves some out. The table records 15,000 or so clones, about two thirds of them present only once. Sequencing was carried out using tumor tissue. The receptors stem from a human donor with pancreatic ductal adenocarcinoma.

The rearrangement links TRBV29-1 to TRBJ2-1; D is uncertain. CDR1 and CDR2 from the germline V gene are SQVTM and ANQGSEA. V was pared by 4 bases and J by 7 bases, with 14 bases between. The CDR3 has 13 residues. CDR3 loop: CSVVPVATNEQFF. CDR3 bases: TGCAGCGTTGTGCCGGTGGCGACGAATGAGCAGTTCTTC.

This chain connects TRBV28 to TRBJ2-3; D not certain. V was pared by 3 bases and J by 2 bases, with 18 bases between. The CDR3 has 17 amino acids. Germline V lookup: CDR1 MDHEN, CDR2 SYDVKM. CDR3 protein: CASSFPLDSSNTDTQYF. The DNA for the CDR3 is TGTGCCAGCAGTTTCCCCTTAGACTCTTCAAACACAGATACGCAGTATTTT.

The rearrangement joins TRBV30 to TRBJ1-4; D not resolved. In germline, CDR1 is GTSNPN, CDR2 SVGIG (reference sequence). The CDR3 extends over 12 amino acids. The V and J ends lost 4 bases and 8 bases respectively, with 11 bases between them. The chain's CDR3 is CAWNHNGEKLFF. CDR3 DNA sequence: TGTGCCTGGAATCACAACGGAGAAAAACTGTTTTTT.

This rearrangement joins TRBV28 to TRBJ1-2; D is possibly TRBD1 (5 bases). The CDR3 runs to 15 residues. Trimming took 6 bases from V and 7 from J, leaving 21 bases between them. CDR1 MDHEN and CDR2 SYDVKM come from the germline V gene. CDR3 DNA: TGTGCCAGCAGCCCCCCCGGGGGATTAGTCTCTGGCTACACCTTC. Translation: CASSPPGGLVSGYTF.

There are a few counts of this clone. The V gene is TRBV19, the J gene TRBJ1-4, with TRBD1 identical over 7 bases. CDR3 length: 15 residues. CDR1 and CDR2 (germline): LNHDA, SQIVND (reference sequence). Unmatched junction bases numbered 7, after V lost 6 bases and J lost 3 bases. CDR3 nucleotide sequence: TGTGCCAGTAGCTTAAGGGGGCTTGCTAATGAAAAACTGTTTTTT. Its protein is CASSLRGLANEKLFF.

The rearrangement joins TRBV30 to TRBJ2-7, with D perhaps TRBD1 (5 bases). The CDR3 consists of 13 residues. Looked up from germline, CDR1 is GTSNPN and CDR2 is SVGIG (reference sequence). Trimming shortened V by 1 base and J by 6 bases, and 13 bases separated the two germline ends. The CDR3 region has the DNA TGTGCCTGGAGTGGACAGATCCTAGGCGAGCAGTACTTC. Its translation: CAWSGQILGEQYF.